This record covers a single TCR beta chain. Antigen: not known. This entry is derived from a study of OX40 agonist ivuxolimab in advanced cancers. On the study more broadly: Given to patients was ivuxolimab, an agonistic anti-OX40 (CD134) antibody.

Study-level findings and limits: Doses of 0.1 to 3.0 mg/kg were accompanied by clonal expansion of CD4+ and CD8+ blood T cells by week 6.

The data were produced by immunoSEQ multiplex PCR, yet TCRdb's version contains in-frame clones alone and is incomplete. The sample contains roughly 46,000 clones, 82% of which appear only once. The source material was CD4+ or CD8+ T cells sorted from blood, sampled in a trial of the OX40 agonist ivuxolimab. The receptor was derived from an adult with an advanced solid tumor such as melanoma, head and neck, liver or kidney cancer.

The CDR3 DNA follows: TGTGCCAGCTCACCGGCGGAAGAGACCCAGTACTTC. Its protein product is CASSPAEETQYF. The chain recombines TRBV18 with TRBJ2-5; D gene uncertain. The CDR3 has 12 amino acids. From germline, CDR1 is KGHSH and CDR2 LQKENI. V shed 3 bases and J shed 3 bases, with 5 bases lying between them.